This TCR beta chain was sequenced for a study of cytomegalovirus exposure and HLA in healthy donors. Trimming cost V 4 bases and J 2 bases, with 9 bases left between them. CDR3 length: 15 amino acids. In germline, CDR1 is SGHTA, CDR2 FQGTGA. The PCR ran on 60 Vbeta and 13 Jbeta primers. The method was immunoSEQ multiplex PCR; TCRdb's version includes in-frame clones alone and lacks a portion of them. In total, the table holds over 100,000 clones. The receptor comes from a man in his late teens or twenties in good health and CMV-seronegative. The sample comprised PBMCs. The rearrangement uses TRBV7-3 and TRBJ2-6, with D unresolved. CDR3 in amino acids: CASSSYPPGANVLTF. The DNA of the CDR3 is TGTGCCAGCAGCTCCTATCCTCCTGGGGCCAACGTCCTGACTTTC.